This T cell receptor (beta chain) came from a study of cytomegalovirus exposure and HLA in healthy donors. Study details: In a later analysis, the approximately 110 validation repertoires were reported to have used the same platform as the approximately 620 first-cohort repertoires. The study, taken as a whole, reports: Specificity of a few CMV-associated chains for CMV antigens was verified in vitro. Reportedly, cytomegalovirus status was diagnosed with high sensitivity and specificity. Among TCR beta chains, those listed as cytomegalovirus-associated numbered more than 150.

Only in-frame clones appear in the TCRdb table, and some are missing; sequencing was by immunoSEQ multiplex PCR. The sample includes 100,000 to 150,000 clones, about 84% seen only once; the top ten take 4% to 6%. Regarding this clone: Its antigen remains unknown.

The CDR3 is made up of 16 amino acids. Germline-derived CDR1 and CDR2 are MNHEY and SMNVEV (reference sequence). The ends lost 6 bases at V and 0 bases at J; junction bases unmatched: 7. This TCR came from a man aged 18 to 29 in good health and CMV-seronegative. Sequencing input: PBMCs. V is TRBV27 and J is TRBJ2-7; 11 nucleotides line up with TRBD1. The CDR3 bases are TGTGCCAGCAGCCCTGGGACAGGGGGAAGCTCCTACGAGCAGTACTTC. Translating it yields CASSPGTGGSSYEQYF.